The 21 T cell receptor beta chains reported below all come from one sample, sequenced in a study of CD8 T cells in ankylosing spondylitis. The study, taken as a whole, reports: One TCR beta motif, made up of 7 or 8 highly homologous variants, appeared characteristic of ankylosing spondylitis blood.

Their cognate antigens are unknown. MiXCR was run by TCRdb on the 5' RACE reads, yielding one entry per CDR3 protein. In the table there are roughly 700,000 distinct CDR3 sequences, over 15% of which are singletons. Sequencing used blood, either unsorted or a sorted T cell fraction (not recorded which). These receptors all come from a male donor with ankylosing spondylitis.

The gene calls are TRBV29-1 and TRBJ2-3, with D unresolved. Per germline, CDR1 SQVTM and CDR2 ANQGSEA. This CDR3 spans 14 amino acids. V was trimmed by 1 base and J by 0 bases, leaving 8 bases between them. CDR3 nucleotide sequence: TGCAGCGTTGAAGCCGTACTAAGCACAGATACGCAGTATTTT. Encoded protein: CSVEAVLSTDTQYF.

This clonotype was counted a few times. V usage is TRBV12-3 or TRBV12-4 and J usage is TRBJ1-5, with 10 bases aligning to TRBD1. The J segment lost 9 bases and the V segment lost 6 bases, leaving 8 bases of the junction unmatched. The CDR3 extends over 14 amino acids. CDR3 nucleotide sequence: TGTGCCAGCAGACTGGGACAGGGGATACGGCCCCAGCATTTT. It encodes CASRLGQGIRPQHF.

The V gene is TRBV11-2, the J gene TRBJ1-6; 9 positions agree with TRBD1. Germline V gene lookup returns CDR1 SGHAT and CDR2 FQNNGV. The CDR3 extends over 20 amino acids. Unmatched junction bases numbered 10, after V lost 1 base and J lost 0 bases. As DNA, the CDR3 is TGTGCCAGCAGCTTAGGATCCGGGACAGGGATAGTCTCCTATAATTCACCCCTCCACTTT. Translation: CASSLGSGTGIVSYNSPLHF.

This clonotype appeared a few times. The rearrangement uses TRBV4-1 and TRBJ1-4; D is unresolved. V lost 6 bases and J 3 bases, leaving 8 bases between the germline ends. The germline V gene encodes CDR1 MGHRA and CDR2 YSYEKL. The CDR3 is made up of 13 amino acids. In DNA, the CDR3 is TGCGCCAGCAGTACGGAGTCTAATGAAAAACTGTTTTTT. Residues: CASSTESNEKLFF.

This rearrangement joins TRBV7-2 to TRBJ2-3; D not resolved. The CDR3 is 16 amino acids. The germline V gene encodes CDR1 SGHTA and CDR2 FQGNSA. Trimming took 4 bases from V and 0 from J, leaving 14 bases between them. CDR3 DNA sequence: TGTGCCAGCAGCTACAGACTCTTACCAAGCACAGATACGCAGTATTTT. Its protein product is CASSYRLLPSTDTQYF.

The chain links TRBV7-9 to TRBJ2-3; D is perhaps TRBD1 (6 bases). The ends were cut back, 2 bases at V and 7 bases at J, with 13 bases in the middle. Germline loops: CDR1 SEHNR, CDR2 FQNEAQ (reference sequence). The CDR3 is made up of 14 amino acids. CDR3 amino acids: CASSLWDIVNTQYF. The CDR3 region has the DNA TGTGCCAGCAGCTTATGGGACATTGTGAATACGCAGTATTTT.

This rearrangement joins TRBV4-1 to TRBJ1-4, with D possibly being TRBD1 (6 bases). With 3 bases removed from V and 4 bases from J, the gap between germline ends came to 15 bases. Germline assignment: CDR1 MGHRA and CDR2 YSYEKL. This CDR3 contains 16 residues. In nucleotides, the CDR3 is TGCGCCAGCAGCCAGCCCCAGGGACATGGTAATGAAAAACTGTTTTTT. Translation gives CASSQPQGHGNEKLFF.

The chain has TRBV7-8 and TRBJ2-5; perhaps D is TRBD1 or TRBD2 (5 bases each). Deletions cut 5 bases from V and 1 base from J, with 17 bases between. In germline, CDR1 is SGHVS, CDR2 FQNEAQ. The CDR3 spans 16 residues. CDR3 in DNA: TGTGCCAGCAGCAACTCCCGGGACCCCCTCCAAGAGACCCAGTACTTC. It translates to CASSNSRDPLQETQYF.

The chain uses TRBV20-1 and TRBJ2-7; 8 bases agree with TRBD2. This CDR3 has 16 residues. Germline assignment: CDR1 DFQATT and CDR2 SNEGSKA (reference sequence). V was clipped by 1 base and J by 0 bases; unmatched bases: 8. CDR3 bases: TGCAGTGCTAGAGGCGAACTAGCGGAGCTCTCCTACGAGCAGTACTTC. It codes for CSARGELAELSYEQYF.

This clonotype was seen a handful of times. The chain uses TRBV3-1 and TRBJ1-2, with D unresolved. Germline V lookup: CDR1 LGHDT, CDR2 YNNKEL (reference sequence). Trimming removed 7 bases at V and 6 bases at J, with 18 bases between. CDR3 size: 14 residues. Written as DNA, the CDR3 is TGTGCCAGCACTTCCGACCGGGGTTTCGATGGCTACACCTTC. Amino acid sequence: CASTSDRGFDGYTF.

CDR3 bases: TGTGCCACCAGTGATCCCCCCGGACAGGGAAACACCGGGGAGCTGTTTTTT. This translates into CATSDPPGQGNTGELFF. The chain is built from TRBV24-1 and TRBJ2-2; 8 bases line up with TRBD1. The V and J ends lost 3 bases and 2 bases, in that order; junction bases with no gene match: 7. This CDR3 is built from 17 residues. Per the germline V gene, CDR1 is KGHDR and CDR2 is SFDVKD.

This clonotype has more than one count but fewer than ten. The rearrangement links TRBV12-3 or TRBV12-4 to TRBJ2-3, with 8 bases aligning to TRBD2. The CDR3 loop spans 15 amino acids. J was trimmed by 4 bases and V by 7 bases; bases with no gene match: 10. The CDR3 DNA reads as TGTGCCAGCACCCTGGGACTAGAGGTCCCAGATACGCAGTATTTT. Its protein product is CASTLGLEVPDTQYF.

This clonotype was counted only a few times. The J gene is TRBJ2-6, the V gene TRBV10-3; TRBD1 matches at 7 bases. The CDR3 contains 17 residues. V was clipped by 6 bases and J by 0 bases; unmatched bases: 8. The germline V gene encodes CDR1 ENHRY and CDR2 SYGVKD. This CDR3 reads CAIRRDREISGANVLTF. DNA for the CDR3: TGTGCCATCAGAAGGGACAGAGAGATCTCTGGGGCCAACGTCCTGACTTTC.

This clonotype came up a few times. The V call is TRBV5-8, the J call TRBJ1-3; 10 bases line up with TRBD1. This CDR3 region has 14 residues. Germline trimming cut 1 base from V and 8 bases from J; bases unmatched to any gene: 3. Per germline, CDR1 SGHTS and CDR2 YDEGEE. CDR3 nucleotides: TGTGCCAGCAGCTTGCTGGGGACAGGGGACACCATATATTTT. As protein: CASSLLGTGDTIYF.

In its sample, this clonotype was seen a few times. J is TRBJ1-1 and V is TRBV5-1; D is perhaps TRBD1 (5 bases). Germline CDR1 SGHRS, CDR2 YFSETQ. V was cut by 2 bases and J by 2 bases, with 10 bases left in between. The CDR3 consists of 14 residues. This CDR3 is CASSFLGVNTEAFF. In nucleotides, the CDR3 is TGCGCCAGCAGCTTCTTAGGGGTCAACACTGAAGCTTTCTTT.

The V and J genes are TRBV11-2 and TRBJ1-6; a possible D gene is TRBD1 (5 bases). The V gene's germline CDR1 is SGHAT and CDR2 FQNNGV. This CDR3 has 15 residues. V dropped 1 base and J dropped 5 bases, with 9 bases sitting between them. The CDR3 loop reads CASSLGGGDNSPLHF. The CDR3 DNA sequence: TGTGCCAGCAGCTTAGGGGGGGGAGATAATTCACCCCTCCACTTT.

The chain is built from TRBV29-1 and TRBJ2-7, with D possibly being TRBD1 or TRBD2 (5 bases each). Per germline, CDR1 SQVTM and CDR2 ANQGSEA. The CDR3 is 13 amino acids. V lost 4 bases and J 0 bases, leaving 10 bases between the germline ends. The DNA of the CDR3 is TGCAGCGTTGTACCAGGGAGCTCCTACGAGCAGTACTTC. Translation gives CSVVPGSSYEQYF.

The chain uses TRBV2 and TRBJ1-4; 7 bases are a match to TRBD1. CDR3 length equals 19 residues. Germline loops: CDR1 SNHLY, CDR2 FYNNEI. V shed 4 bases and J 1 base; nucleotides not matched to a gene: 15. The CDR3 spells CASSVVVDREEITNEKLFF. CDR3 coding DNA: TGTGCCAGCAGTGTGGTGGTCGACAGGGAAGAAATAACTAATGAAAAACTGTTTTTT. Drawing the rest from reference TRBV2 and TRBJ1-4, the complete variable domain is EPEVTQTPSHQVTQMGQEVILRCVPISNHLYFYWYRQILGQKVEFLVSFYNNEISEKSEIFDDQFSVERPDGSNFTLKIRSTKLEDSAMYFCASSVVVDREEITNEKLFFGSGTQLSVL.

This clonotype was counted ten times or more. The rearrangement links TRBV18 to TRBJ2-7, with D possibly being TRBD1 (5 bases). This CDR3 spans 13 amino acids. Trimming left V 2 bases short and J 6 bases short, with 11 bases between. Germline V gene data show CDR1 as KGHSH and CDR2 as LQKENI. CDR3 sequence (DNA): TGTGCCAGCTCACCAGGTCCGCAGGGCGAGCAGTACTTC. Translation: CASSPGPQGEQYF.

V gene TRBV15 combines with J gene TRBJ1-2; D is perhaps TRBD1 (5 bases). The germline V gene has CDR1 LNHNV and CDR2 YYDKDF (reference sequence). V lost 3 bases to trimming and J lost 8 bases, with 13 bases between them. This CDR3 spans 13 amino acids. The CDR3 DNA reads TGTGCCACCAGCAGGGGGGACCCGGGAGGCTACACCTTC. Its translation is CATSRGDPGGYTF.

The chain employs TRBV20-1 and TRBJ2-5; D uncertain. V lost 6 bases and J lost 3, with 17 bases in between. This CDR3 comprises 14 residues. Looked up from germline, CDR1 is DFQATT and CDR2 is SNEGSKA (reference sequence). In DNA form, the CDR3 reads TGCAGTGCCTCGGGTTCTAGAAGGGAAGAGACCCAGTACTTC. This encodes CSASGSRREETQYF.